Below, 19 T cell receptor beta chains from the same sample are listed, as sequenced in a study of blood T cell repertoires in COVID-19 (dated by TCRdb to 2020 to 2021). Libraries were constructed by the immunoSEQ multiplex PCR assay. TCRdb took over this immuneACCESS table, retaining in-frame rearrangements with V and J assigned. Such tables are incomplete; in checked studies, under half of the missing clones stem from an unresolved V gene, and the remainder is unexplained. The sample table contains about 190,000 clones; only one count was recorded for 82% of them. Of the sample, 4.5% to 6.5% falls within the top ten clones. Sequenced: peripheral blood. All receptors derive from a woman under 40 with acute or convalescent COVID-19.

This clone was counted only a few times. The rearrangement links TRBV4-1 to TRBJ1-1, with 10 bases matching TRBD1. The germline gives CDR1 MGHRA, CDR2 YSYEKL. CDR3 size: 14 residues. J lost 11 bases, V lost 4 bases, and 10 bases had no gene match. CDR3 residues: CASSLWDRGDGAFF. CDR3 coding DNA: TGCGCCAGCAGCCTTTGGGACAGGGGAGATGGGGCTTTCTTT.

This clone has only one observation. CDR3 nucleotides: TGTGCCAGCAGCTCGGGACAGTTGAACACTGAAGCTTTCTTT. The encoded protein is CASSSGQLNTEAFF. The V gene is TRBV7-9, the J gene TRBJ1-1, with 7 bases matching TRBD1. This CDR3 has 14 residues. The germline CDR1 and CDR2 sequences are SEHNR and FQNEAQ (reference sequence). J lost 0 bases, V lost 4 bases, and 2 bases had no gene match. Based on the CDR3 plus reference TRBV7-9 and TRBJ1-1, the full variable domain is DTGVSQNPRHKITKRGQNVTFRCDPISEHNRLYWYRQTLGQGPEFLTYFQNEAQLEKSRLLSDRFSAERPKGSFSTLEIQRTEQGDSAMYLCASSSGQLNTEAFFGQGTRLTVV.

This clone showed up just a few times. The gene calls are TRBV5-4 and TRBJ2-2; 11 nucleotides line up with TRBD2. Germline V gene data show CDR1 as SGHNT and CDR2 as YYREEE (reference sequence). V was clipped by 7 bases and J by 0 bases; unmatched bases: 5. CDR3 length: 16 amino acids. The CDR3 DNA reads as TGTGCCAGCGGAAATAGCGGGAGGGCGAACACCGGGGAGCTGTTTTTT. It is translated as CASGNSGRANTGELFF. The entire variable domain, with the rest obtained from reference TRBV5-4 and TRBJ2-2, is as follows: ETGVTQSPTHLIKTRGQQVTLRCSSQSGHNTVSWYQQALGQGPQFIFQYYREEENGRGNFPPRFSGLQFPNYSSELNVNALELDDSALYLCASGNSGRANTGELFFGEGSRLTVL.

The chain recombines TRBV2 with TRBJ2-4; TRBD2 matches 7 bases. The CDR3 runs 15 residues. Unmatched junction bases numbered 5, after V lost 3 bases and J lost 3 bases. CDR1 is SNHLY, CDR2 FYNNEI, per germline. CDR3 in amino acids: CASSDLAVNKNIQYF. Here the CDR3 DNA reads TGTGCCAGCAGTGACCTAGCGGTTAACAAAAACATTCAGTACTTC.

This clone was counted a single time. The chain carries TRBV5-1 and TRBJ1-2; D may be TRBD1 (5 bases). The CDR3 runs 16 residues. With 2 bases removed from V and 5 bases from J, the gap between germline ends came to 19 bases. Germline-derived CDR1 and CDR2 are SGHRS and YFSETQ. This CDR3 reads CASSLYRDDRGYGYTF. In nucleotides, the CDR3 is TGCGCCAGCAGCTTATACCGGGACGACCGGGGGTATGGCTACACCTTC.

The J gene is TRBJ1-6, the V gene TRBV25-1, with a weak D call TRBD1 (6 bases). The CDR3 has 15 residues. V shed 8 bases and J shed 0 bases, with 11 bases lying between them. CDR1 MGHDK and CDR2 SYGVNS come from the germline V gene. The DNA for the CDR3 is TGTGCCAGCCAGGACAGAGACTCCTATAATTCACCCCTCCACTTT. This translates into CASQDRDSYNSPLHF.

This clone was counted between two and nine times. This CDR3 is CASSEGQVFEKLFF. CDR3 sequence (DNA): TGCGCCAGCAGTGAGGGGCAGGTTTTTGAAAAACTGTTTTTT. The chain couples TRBV10-2 to TRBJ1-4; no reliable D call. Trimming pared 2 bases from V and 7 bases from J, leaving 11 bases between. CDR1 is WSHSY and CDR2 is SAAADI in the germline V gene. The CDR3 runs to 14 residues.

This sequence joins TRBV29-1 and TRBJ1-2; 10 positions match TRBD1. Germline-derived CDR1 and CDR2 are SQVTM and ANQGSEA. After removal of 1 base from V and 2 bases from J, the junction contained 1 base not matched to a gene. CDR3 size: 14 residues. As DNA, the CDR3 is TGCAGCGTTGAAGGGGACAGGGGAAACTATGGCTACACCTTC. Translating gives CSVEGDRGNYGYTF.

The chain is built from TRBV28 and TRBJ2-1; maybe TRBD1 (6 bases). The germline gives CDR1 MDHEN, CDR2 SYDVKM. Trimming removed 6 bases from V and 6 bases from J, with 15 bases in between. The CDR3 length is 14 residues. The CDR3 here is CASRPQGGVNEQFF. In DNA, the CDR3 is TGTGCCAGCAGGCCACAGGGTGGGGTCAATGAGCAGTTCTTC.

The chain has TRBV11-3 and TRBJ2-5, with D unclear. Germline values: CDR1 SGHNT, CDR2 YENEEA. The CDR3 length is 15 residues. The V and J ends lost 1 base and 1 base respectively, with 10 bases between them. In nucleotides, the CDR3 is TGTGCCAGCAGCTTAGGGCCGGCGGCCCAAGAGACCCAGTACTTC. It is translated as CASSLGPAAQETQYF. Combining the CDR3 with reference TRBV11-3 and TRBJ2-5 gives the whole variable domain EAGVVQSPRYKIIEKKQPVAFWCNPISGHNTLYWYLQNLGQGPELLIRYENEEAVDDSQLPKDRFSAERLKGVDSTLKIQPAELGDSAVYLCASSLGPAAQETQYFGPGTRLLVL.

The rearrangement joins TRBV9 to TRBJ1-2; 9 nucleotides align to TRBD1. The germline CDR1 and CDR2 sequences are SGDLS and YYNGEE. The V gene end was trimmed by 2 bases and the J gene end by 2 bases; junction bases not matched to a gene: 13. The CDR3 sequence is 18 residues long. CDR3 in DNA: TGTGCCAGCAGCGTGTCACCATGGGACAGGGTGGGGAACTATGGCTACACCTTC. Translating gives CASSVSPWDRVGNYGYTF.

The chain uses TRBV4-1 and TRBJ1-1; 7 bases are shared with TRBD1. The CDR3 spans 14 residues. Germline V gene sequence: CDR1 MGHRA, CDR2 YSYEKL. Trimming cost V 3 bases and J 0 bases; bases outside gene matches: 1. The DNA for the CDR3 is TGCGCCAGCAGCCAGACAGGGTTGAACACTGAAGCTTTCTTT. Residues: CASSQTGLNTEAFF.

The V and J genes are TRBV15 and TRBJ1-5; D is perhaps TRBD1 (5 bases). The V gene's germline CDR1 is LNHNV and CDR2 YYDKDF (reference sequence). The CDR3 totals 12 residues. V was cut by 6 bases and J by 5 bases, with 8 bases left in between. CDR3 protein: CATRVGDQPQHF. The CDR3 DNA is TGTGCCACCAGAGTAGGGGATCAGCCCCAGCATTTT.

The chain carries TRBV6-1 and TRBJ1-1, with 8 bases fitting TRBD1. The CDR3 totals 15 residues. The V gene end was trimmed by 2 bases and the J gene end by 6 bases; junction bases not matched to a gene: 8. CDR1 is MNHNS and CDR2 is SASEGT in the germline V gene. The CDR3 bases are TGTGCCAGCAGTGAATGGACAGGGACGAAGGCTGAAGCTTTCTTT. Protein: CASSEWTGTKAEAFF.

This rearrangement joins TRBV10-3 to TRBJ1-2; 7 nucleotides line up with TRBD1. CDR1 is ENHRY and CDR2 is SYGVKD in the germline V gene. The CDR3 sequence is 15 residues long. V lost 3 bases, J lost 4 bases, and 8 bases stayed unmatched. Written as DNA, the CDR3 is TGTGCCATCAGTGACCCCGGCAGGGGGTTCTATGGCTACACCTTC. As protein: CAISDPGRGFYGYTF.

In DNA, the CDR3 is TGTGCCAGCAGCTTAGGCGTGAACACTGAAGCTTTCTTT. It yields the protein CASSLGVNTEAFF. V is TRBV11-3 and J is TRBJ1-1, with unresolved D. The CDR3 totals 13 residues. In germline, CDR1 is SGHNT, CDR2 YENEEA. Between the trimmed V and J ends, which lost 1 base and 0 bases, there was a span of 3 bases.

The J gene is TRBJ2-7, the V gene TRBV19; D uncertain. Trimming cost V 5 bases and J 7 bases, with 15 bases left between them. This CDR3 comprises 13 residues. Germline V lookup: CDR1 LNHDA, CDR2 SQIVND (reference sequence). CDR3 in amino acids: CASSSDPRREQYF. Written as DNA, the CDR3 is TGTGCCAGTAGTTCCGACCCCCGGAGAGAGCAGTACTTC.

The V gene is TRBV30, the J gene TRBJ1-1, with 9 bases that match TRBD1. Trimming removed 0 bases from V and 9 bases from J; junction bases left unmatched: 5. The CDR3 sequence is 13 residues long. The germline V gene encodes CDR1 GTSNPN and CDR2 SVGIG (reference sequence). The DNA for the CDR3 is TGTGCCTGGAGTGTACAGGGGGCCGAAAAAGCTTTCTTT. This sequence encodes CAWSVQGAEKAFF.

This chain uses TRBV5-1 with TRBJ1-1, with D tentatively TRBD1 (5 bases). This CDR3 is built from 13 residues. Per the germline V gene, CDR1 is SGHRS and CDR2 is YFSETQ. Trimming pared 6 bases from V and 4 bases from J, leaving 13 bases between. CDR3 sequence reads: CASTTPGGTEAFF. CDR3 DNA: TGCGCCAGCACTACCCCGGGGGGCACTGAAGCTTTCTTT.